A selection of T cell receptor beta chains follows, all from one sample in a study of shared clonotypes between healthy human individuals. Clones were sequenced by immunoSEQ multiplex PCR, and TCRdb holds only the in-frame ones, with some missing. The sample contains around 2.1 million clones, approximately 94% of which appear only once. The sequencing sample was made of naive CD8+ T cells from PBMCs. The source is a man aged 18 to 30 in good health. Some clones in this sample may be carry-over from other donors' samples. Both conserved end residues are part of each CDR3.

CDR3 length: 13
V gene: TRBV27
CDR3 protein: CASQAGHPNEQFF

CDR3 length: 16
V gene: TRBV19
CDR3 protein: CASSMDGQGAGNTIYF

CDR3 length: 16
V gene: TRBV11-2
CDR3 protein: CASSFLAGGSYNEQFF

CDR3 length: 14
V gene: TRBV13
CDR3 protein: CASSLDTSSDTQYF

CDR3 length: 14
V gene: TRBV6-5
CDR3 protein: CASSYGGATETQYF

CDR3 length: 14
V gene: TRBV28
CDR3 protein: CASSLGAGVYEQYF

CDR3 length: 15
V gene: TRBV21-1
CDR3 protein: CASSKLRSGPYGYTF

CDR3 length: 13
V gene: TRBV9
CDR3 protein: CASSVLQRGEQYF

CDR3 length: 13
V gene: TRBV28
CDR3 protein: CASSGLISEKLFF

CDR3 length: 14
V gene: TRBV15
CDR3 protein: CATSSGPGQETQYF

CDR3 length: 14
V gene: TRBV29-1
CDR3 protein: CSAVTGLGNQPQHF

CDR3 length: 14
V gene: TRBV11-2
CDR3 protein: CASGEAGRWDEQFF